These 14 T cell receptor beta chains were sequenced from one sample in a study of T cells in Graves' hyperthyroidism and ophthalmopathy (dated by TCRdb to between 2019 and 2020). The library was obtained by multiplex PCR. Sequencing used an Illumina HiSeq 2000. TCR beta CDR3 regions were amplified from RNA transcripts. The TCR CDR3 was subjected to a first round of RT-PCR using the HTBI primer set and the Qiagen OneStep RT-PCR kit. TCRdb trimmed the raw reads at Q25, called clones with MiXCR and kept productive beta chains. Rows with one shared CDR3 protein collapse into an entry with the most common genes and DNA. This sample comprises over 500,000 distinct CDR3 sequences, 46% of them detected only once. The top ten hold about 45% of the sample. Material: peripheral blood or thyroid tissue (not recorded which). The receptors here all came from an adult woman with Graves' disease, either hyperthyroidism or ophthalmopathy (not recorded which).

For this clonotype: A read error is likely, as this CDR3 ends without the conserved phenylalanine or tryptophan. CDR3 DNA sequence: TGTGCCAGCAGTCCGACAGGGGGTAACACTGAAGCTTTCTCT. It translates to CASSPTGGNTEAFS. This rearrangement joins TRBV12-5 to TRBJ1-1; 9 nucleotides align to TRBD1. CDR3 length: 14 amino acids. CDR1 LGHNT and CDR2 FRNRAP come from the germline V gene.

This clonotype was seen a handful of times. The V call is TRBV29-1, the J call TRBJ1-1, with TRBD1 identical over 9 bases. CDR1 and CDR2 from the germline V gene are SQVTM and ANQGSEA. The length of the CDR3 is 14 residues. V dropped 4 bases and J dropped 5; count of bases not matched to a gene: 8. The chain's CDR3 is CSVGRDRASTEAFF. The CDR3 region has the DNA TGCAGCGTTGGACGGGACAGGGCTTCTACTGAAGCTTTCTTT.

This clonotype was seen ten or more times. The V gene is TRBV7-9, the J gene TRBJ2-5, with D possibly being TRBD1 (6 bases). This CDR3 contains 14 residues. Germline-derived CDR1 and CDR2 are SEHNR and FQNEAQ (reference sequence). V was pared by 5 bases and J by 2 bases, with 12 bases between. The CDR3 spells CASSIVDSQETQYF. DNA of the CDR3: TGTGCCAGCAGCATCGTGGACAGTCAAGAGACCCAGTACTTC.

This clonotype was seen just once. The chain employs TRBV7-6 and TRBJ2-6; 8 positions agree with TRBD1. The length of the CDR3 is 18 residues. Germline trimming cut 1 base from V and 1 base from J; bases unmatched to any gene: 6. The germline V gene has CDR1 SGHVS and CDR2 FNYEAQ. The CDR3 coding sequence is TGTGCCAGCAGCTTAGTAGCAGGGGGCCTTTCTGGGGCCAACGTCCTGACTTTC. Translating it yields CASSLVAGGLSGANVLTF.

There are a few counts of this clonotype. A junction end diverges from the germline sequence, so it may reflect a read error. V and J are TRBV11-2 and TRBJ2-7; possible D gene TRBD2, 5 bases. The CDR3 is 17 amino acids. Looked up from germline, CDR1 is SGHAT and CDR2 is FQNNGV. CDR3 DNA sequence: TGTGCCAGCAGCTTAGTCCCCAGAGTGAGGGTATACGACGAGCAGCACTTC. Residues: CASSLVPRVRVYDEQHF.

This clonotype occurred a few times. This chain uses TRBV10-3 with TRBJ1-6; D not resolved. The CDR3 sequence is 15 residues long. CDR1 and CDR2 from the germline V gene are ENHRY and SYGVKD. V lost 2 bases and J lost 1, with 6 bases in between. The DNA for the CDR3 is TGTGCCATCAGTGAGCTGGGGTCCTATAATTCACCCCTCCACTTT. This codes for CAISELGSYNSPLHF.

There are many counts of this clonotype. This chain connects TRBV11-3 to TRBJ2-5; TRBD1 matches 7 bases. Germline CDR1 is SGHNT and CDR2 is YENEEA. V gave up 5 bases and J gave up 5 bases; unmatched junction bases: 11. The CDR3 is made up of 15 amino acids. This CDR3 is CASSNTAQGDETQYF. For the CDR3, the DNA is TGTGCCAGCAGCAACACGGCTCAGGGGGATGAGACCCAGTACTTC.

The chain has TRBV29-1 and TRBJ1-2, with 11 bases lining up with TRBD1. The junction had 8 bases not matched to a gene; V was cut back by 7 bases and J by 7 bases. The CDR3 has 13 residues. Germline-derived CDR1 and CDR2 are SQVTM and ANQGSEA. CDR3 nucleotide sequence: TGCAGCGCGGAGAGGACAGGGGGCGGTGGCTACACCTTC. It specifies CSAERTGGGGYTF.

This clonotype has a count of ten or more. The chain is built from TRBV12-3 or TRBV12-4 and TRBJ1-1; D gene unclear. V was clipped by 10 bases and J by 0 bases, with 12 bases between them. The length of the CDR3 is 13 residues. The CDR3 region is CATYRGLNTEAFF. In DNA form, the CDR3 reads TGTGCCACCTATAGAGGGTTGAACACTGAAGCTTTCTTT.

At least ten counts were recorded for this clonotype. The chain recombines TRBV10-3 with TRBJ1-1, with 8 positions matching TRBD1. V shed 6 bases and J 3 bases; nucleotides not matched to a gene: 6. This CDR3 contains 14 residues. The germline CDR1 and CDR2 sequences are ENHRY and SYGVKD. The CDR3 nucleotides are TGTGCCATCAGGGTGGACAGGGAGGACACTGAAGCTTTCTTT. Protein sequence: CAIRVDREDTEAFF.

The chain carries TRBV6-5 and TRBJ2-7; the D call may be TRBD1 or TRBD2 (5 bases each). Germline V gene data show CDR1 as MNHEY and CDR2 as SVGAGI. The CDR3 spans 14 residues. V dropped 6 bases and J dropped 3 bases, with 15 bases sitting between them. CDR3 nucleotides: TGTGCCAGCAGCAACCAGGGACGGCACTACGAGCAGTACTTC. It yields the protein CASSNQGRHYEQYF.

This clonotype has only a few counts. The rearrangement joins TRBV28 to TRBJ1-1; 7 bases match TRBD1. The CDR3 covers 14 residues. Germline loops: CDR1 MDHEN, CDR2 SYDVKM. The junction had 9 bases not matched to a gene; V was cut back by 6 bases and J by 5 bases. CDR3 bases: TGTGCCAGCAGCCCAACAGGGGAAGGAACTGAAGCTTTCTTT. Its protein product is CASSPTGEGTEAFF.

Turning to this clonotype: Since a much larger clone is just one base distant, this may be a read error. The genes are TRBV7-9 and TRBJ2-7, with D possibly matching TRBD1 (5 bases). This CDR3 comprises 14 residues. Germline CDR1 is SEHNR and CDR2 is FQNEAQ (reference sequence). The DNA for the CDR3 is TGCGCCAGCAGCCAACAGGACCCTGCCTACGAGCAGTACTTC. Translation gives CASSQQDPAYEQYF. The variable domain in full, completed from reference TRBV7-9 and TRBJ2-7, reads DTGVSQNPRHKITKRGQNVTFRCDPISEHNRLYWYRQTLGQGPEFLTYFQNEAQLEKSRLLSDRFSAERPKGSFSTLEIQRTEQGDSAMYLCASSQQDPAYEQYFGPGTRLTVT.

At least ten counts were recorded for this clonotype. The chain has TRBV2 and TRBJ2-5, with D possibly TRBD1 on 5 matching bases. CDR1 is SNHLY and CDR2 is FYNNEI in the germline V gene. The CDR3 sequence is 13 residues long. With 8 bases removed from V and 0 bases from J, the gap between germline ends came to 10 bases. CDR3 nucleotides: TGTGCCAGCGCTGGGGCCGACCAAGAGACCCAGTACTTC. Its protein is CASAGADQETQYF.